This T cell receptor (beta chain) was profiled in a study of blood T cell repertoires in COVID-19. The CDR3 loop spans 18 amino acids. V trimming: 3 bases; J trimming: 10 bases; junction bases outside the gene matches: 18. Germline CDR1 reads MGHDK; CDR2 reads SYGVNS. Here immunoSEQ multiplex PCR was the method, and the copy in TCRdb shows in-frame clones only, minus some. Here the sample spans 100,000 to 150,000 clones, around 80% being singletons. The sample taken for sequencing was peripheral blood. V is TRBV25-1 and J is TRBJ1-6; the match to TRBD1 covers 7 bases. The clonotype was recovered from a man aged 70-80 years with acute or convalescent COVID-19. CDR3 loop: CASSDETGAKGAYSPLHF. CDR3 bases: TGTGCCAGCAGTGACGAAACAGGTGCGAAGGGGGCCTACTCACCCCTCCACTTT.